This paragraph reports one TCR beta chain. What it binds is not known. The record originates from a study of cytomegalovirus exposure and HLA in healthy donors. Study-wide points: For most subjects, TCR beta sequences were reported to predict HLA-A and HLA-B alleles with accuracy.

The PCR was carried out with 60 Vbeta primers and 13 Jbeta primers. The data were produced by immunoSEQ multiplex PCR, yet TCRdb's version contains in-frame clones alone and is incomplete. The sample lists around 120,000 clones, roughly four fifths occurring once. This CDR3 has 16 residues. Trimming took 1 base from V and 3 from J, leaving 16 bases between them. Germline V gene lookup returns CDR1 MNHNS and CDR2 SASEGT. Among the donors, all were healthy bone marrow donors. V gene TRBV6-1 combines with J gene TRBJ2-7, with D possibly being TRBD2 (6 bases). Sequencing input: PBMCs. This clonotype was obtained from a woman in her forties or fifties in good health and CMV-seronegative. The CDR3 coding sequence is TGTGCCAGCAGTGAAGATGGAGGGACCGGTGGCTACGAGCAGTACTTC. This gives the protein CASSEDGGTGGYEQYF.